This T cell receptor (beta chain) was found in a study of siplizumab effects on memory and regulatory T cells (dated 2019 in TCRdb). For context, the study as a whole: The study looked at the effect of siplizumab, an anti-CD2 antibody, on alloreactive T-cell subsets in allogeneic mixed lymphocyte reactions made from human PBMCs.

Broader findings and caveats from the paper: The suppressive function of proliferating Tregs from siplizumab cultures was not functionally confirmed. Because sequences below about 10^-5 frequency were poorly captured, only a minor fraction of alloreactive clones could be mapped to unstimulated subsets. Unstimulated naive T cells appeared to be more diverse than memory T cells, and naive cells seemed to make a substantial contribution to the alloresponse. About 80-96% of proliferating CD4+ or CD8+ clones could not be given a naive or memory phenotype. Siplizumab significantly lowered the cumulative frequency of alloreactive sequences that could be traced to unstimulated CD4+ memory T cells. In reactions with siplizumab, an average of about 69% of mappable alloreactive CD4+ clones were Treg-derived, compared with 25% to 30% in control reactions.

In regard to this clone: This clone's antigen is unknown. There are no base qualities to consult, and no much larger clone falls within one base.

TCRbeta CDR3 sequencing was performed on sorted unstimulated T cells and on proliferating T cells recovered from mixed lymphocyte reactions. Fresh whole blood from fewer than 11 HLA-typed healthy donors was used to isolate PBMCs. To map where alloreactive clones came from, CD4+ regulatory T cells in the unstimulated state were FACS-sorted. The CDR3 numbers 17 residues from cysteine through phenylalanine. Only CDR3 DNA is held: 51 bases, read in frame from base 1. Trimming takes 3 bases from V and 1 base from J, and the germline ends sit 18 bases apart. The germline V gene (reference sequence) yields LNHNV for CDR1 and YYDKDF for CDR2. Receptors were amplified or captured by the immunoSEQ multiplex PCR assay. Each sample had 90,000 to 100,000 TCR templates assayed by the deep sequencing platform. Genomic DNA extracted from sorted T cells was used for TCRbeta CDR3 sequencing. As for how the authors treated the data: The R programming language was used for clonal analysis of TCRbeta CDR3 data. Alloreactive CD4+ and CD8+ clones were identified by comparing unstimulated samples to CFSE-low samples taken after the reaction. Regulatory or non-regulatory origin of alloreactive CD4+ clones was assigned by matching sequences to the sorted unstimulated Treg and non-Treg repertoires. TCRdb holds this immuneACCESS table with in-frame rearrangements only. Some clones are missing; in checked studies, unresolved V genes explain under half, and the rest has no known cause. That table gives V, J and clone size, and the DNA gave D and trimming. The sample contains approximately 100,000 clones, 90% to 95% of them found a single time. 0.55% to 0.95% of the sample is taken by the ten largest.

Input material: Tregs sorted from blood. This TCR derives from a human donor in good health. The sequence joins TRBV15 to TRBJ1-2, with the D gene not clear enough to name. The CDR3 reads CATSRATRAPLNYGYTF. The nucleotide sequence is TGTGCCACCAGCAGGGCCACGCGGGCCCCTCTTAACTATGGCTACACCTTC.